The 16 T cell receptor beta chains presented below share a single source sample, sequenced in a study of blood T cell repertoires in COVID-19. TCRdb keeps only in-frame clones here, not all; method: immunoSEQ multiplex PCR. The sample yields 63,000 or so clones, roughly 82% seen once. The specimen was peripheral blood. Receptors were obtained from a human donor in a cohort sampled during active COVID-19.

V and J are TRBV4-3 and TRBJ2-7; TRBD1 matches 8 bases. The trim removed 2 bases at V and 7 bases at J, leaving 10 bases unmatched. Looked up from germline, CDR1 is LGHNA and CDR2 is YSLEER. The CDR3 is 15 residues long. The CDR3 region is CASSQRTSTGGEQYF. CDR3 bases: TGCGCCAGCAGCCAACGAACATCAACAGGGGGAGAGCAGTACTTC.

Here the CDR3 reads CASSVGLIDGNEQFF. CDR3 coding DNA: TGTGCCAGCAGCGTTGGGTTAATCGACGGGAATGAGCAGTTCTTC. V usage is TRBV9 and J usage is TRBJ2-1; D gene unclear. Germline V CDR1 and CDR2: SGDLS, YYNGEE. The CDR3 is 15 amino acids. Deletions cut 2 bases from V and 7 bases from J, with 16 bases between. The full variable domain, in which reference TRBV9 and TRBJ2-1 provide the parts outside the CDR3, is DSGVTQTPKHLITATGQRVTLRCSPRSGDLSVYWYQQSLDQGLQFLIQYYNGEERAKGNILERFSAQQFPDLHSELNLSSLELGDSALYFCASSVGLIDGNEQFFGPGTRLTVL.

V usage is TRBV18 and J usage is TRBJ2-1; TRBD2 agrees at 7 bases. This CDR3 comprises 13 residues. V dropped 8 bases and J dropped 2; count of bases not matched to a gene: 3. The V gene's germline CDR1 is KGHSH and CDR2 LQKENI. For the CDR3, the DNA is TGTGCCAGCGGGGGGGTGGCCTACAATGAGCAGTTCTTC. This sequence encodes CASGGVAYNEQFF. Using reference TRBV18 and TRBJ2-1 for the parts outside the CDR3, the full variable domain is NAGVMQNPRHLVRRRGQEARLRCSPMKGHSHVYWYRQLPEEGLKFMVYLQKENIIDESGMPKERFSAEFPKEGPSILRIQQVVRGDSAAYFCASGGVAYNEQFFGPGTRLTVL.

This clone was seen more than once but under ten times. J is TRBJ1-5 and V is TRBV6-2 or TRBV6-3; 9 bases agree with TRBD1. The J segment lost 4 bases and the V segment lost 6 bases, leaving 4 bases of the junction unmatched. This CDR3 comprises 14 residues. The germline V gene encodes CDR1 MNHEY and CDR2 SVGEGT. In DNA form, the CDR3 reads TGTGCCAGCAGCCCCGACAGGGGGAATCAGCCCCAGCATTTT. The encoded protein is CASSPDRGNQPQHF.

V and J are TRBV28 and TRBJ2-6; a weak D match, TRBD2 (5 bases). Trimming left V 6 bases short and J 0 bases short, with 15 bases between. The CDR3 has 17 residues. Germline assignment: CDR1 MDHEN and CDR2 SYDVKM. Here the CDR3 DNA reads TGTGCCAGCAGCCAAACTAGACGTAGCTCTGGGGCCAACGTCCTGACTTTC. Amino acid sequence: CASSQTRRSSGANVLTF.

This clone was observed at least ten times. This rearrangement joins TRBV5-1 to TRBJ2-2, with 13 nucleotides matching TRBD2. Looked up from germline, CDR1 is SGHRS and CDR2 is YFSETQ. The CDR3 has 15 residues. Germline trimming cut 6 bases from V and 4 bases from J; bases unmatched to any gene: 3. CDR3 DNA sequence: TGCGCCAGCACGCGGACTAGCGGGGGCACCGGGGAGCTGTTTTTT. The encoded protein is CASTRTSGGTGELFF.

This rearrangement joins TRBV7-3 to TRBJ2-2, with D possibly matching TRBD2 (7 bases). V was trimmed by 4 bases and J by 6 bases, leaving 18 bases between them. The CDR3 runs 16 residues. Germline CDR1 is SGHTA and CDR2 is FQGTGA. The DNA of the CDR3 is TGTGCCAGCAGCTCCGCTGGGAGGGGGATCCCCGGGGAGCTGTTTTTT. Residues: CASSSAGRGIPGELFF.

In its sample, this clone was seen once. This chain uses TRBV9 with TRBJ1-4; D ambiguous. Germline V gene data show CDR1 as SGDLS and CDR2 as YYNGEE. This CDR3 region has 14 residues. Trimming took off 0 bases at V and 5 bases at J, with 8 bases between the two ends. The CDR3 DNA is TGTGCCAGCAGCGTAGGAGCTCCGAATGAAAAACTGTTTTTT. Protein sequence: CASSVGAPNEKLFF.

CDR3 region: CATWAGGRQETQYF. The DNA of the CDR3 is TGTGCCACTTGGGCGGGGGGCCGACAAGAGACCCAGTACTTC. This chain joins TRBV15 and TRBJ2-5, with 8 bases fitting TRBD2. The V and J ends lost 9 bases and 2 bases, in that order; junction bases with no gene match: 8. Germline V gene data show CDR1 as LNHNV and CDR2 as YYDKDF (reference sequence). This CDR3 spans 14 amino acids.

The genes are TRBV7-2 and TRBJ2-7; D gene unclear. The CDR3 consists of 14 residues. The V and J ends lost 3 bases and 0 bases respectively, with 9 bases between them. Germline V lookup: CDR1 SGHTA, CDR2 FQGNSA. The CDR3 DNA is TGTGCCAGCAGCTTCAGGAAAGACTCCTACGAGCAGTACTTC. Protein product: CASSFRKDSYEQYF.

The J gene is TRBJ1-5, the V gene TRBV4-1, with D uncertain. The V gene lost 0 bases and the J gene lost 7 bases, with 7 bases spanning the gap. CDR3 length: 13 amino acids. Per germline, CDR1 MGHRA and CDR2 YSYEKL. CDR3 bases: TGCGCCAGCAGCCAAGAAGGGAGCCAGCCCCAGCATTTT. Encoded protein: CASSQEGSQPQHF.

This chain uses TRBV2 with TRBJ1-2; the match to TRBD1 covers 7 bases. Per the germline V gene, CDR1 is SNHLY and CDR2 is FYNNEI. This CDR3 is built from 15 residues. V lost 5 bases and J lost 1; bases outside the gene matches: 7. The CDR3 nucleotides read TGTGCCAGCAGTCTACCGGGACAGAATAACTATGGCTACACCTTC. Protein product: CASSLPGQNNYGYTF.

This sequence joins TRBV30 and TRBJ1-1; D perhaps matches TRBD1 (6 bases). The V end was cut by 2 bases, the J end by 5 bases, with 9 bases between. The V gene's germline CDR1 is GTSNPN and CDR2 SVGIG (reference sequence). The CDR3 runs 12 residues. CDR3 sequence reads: CAWSRGGTEAFF. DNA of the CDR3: TGTGCCTGGAGTAGGGGGGGAACTGAAGCTTTCTTT.

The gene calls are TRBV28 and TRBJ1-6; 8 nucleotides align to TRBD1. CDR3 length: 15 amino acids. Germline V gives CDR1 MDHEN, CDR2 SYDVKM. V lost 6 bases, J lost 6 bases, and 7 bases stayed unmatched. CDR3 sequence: CASRAQQGVNSPLHF. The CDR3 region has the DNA TGTGCCAGCAGAGCTCAACAGGGGGTTAATTCACCCCTCCACTTT.

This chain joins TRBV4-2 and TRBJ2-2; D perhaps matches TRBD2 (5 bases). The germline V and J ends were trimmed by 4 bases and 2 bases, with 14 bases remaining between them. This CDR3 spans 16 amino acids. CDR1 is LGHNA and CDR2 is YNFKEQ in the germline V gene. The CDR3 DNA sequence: TGTGCCAGCAGCCCTGTCGGGGTCTCCAACACCGGGGAGCTGTTTTTT. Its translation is CASSPVGVSNTGELFF.

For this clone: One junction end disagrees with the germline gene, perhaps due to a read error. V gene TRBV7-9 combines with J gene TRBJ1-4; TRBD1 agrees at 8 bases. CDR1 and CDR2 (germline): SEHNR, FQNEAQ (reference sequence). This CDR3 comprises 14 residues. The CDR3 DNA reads TGTGCCAGCAGCCGGTTAGATGTTTCGGGACAGGAGCTTTTT. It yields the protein CASSRLDVSGQELF.